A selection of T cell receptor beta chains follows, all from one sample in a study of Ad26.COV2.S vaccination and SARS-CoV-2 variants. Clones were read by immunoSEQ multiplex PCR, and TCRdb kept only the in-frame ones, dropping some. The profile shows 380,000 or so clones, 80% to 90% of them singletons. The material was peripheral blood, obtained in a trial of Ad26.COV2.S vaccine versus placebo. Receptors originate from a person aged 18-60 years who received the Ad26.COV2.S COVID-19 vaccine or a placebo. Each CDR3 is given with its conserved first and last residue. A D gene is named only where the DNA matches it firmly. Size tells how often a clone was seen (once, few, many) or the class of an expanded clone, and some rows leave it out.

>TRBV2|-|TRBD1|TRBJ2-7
CASSADRVVGYEQYF
TGTGCCAGCAGCGCTGACAGGGTGGTCGGGTACGAGCAGTACTTC
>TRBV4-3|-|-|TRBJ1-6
CASSRHEAGISSYNSPLHF
TGCGCCAGCAGTCGACACGAGGCAGGCATTAGCTCCTATAATTCACCCCTCCACTTT
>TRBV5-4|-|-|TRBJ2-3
CASSRDSTDTQYF
TGTGCCAGCAGCCGGGACTCCACAGATACGCAGTATTTT
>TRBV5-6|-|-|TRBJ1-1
CASSRGRNTEAFF
TGTGCCAGCAGCCGAGGACGGAACACTGAAGCTTTCTTT
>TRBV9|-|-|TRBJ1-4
CASSVVGQPDNEKLFF
TGTGCCAGCAGCGTAGTTGGACAGCCAGATAATGAAAAACTGTTTTTT
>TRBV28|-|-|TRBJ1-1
CASSLGWTEAFF
TGTGCCAGCAGTTTGGGGTGGACTGAAGCTTTCTTT
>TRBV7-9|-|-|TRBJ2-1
CASSLGGVRYNEQFF
TGTGCCAGCAGCTTAGGGGGGGTGCGGTACAATGAGCAGTTCTTC
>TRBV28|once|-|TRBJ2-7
CASSFPRSYEQYF
TGTGCCAGCAGTTTCCCCCGCTCCTACGAGCAGTACTTC
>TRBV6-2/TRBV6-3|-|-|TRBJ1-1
CASSSDGPEAFF
TGTGCCAGCAGTTCGGATGGCCCTGAAGCTTTCTTT
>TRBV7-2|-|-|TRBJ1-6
CASSPPGTYNSPLHF
TGTGCCAGCAGCCCACCCGGGACCTATAATTCACCCCTCCACTTT
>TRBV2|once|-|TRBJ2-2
CASSESGRRSGELFF
TGTGCCAGCAGTGAATCTGGTCGACGGAGCGGGGAGCTGTTTTTT
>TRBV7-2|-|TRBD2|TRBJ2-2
CASSLLAGVLGGELFF
TGTGCCAGCAGCTTACTAGCGGGAGTTCTGGGCGGGGAGCTGTTTTTT
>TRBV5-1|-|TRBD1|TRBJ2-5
CASGHGTGPKETQYF
TGCGCCAGCGGACACGGGACAGGCCCGAAAGAGACCCAGTACTTC
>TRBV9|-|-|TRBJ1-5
CASSVGGTDQPQHF
TGTGCCAGCAGCGTGGGGGGAACGGATCAGCCCCAGCATTTT
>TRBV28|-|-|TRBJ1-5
CASSRTYLSNQPQHF
TGTGCCAGCAGCAGGACATATCTTAGCAATCAGCCCCAGCATTTT
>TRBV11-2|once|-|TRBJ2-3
CASSLEGDRAYTDTQYF
TGTGCCAGCAGCTTAGAGGGTGACAGAGCCTACACAGATACGCAGTATTTT
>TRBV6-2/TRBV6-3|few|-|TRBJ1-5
CASSYALYQPQHF
TGTGCCAGCAGTTATGCCCTTTATCAGCCCCAGCATTTT
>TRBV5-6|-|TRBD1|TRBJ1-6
CASSLWDRTYNSPLHF
TGTGCCAGCAGCCTCTGGGACAGGACCTATAATTCACCCCTCCACTTT
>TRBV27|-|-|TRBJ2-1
CASSLIQGEQFF
TGTGCCAGCAGTTTAATCCAAGGTGAGCAGTTCTTC
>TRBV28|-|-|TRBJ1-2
CASSLLGPLYGYTF
TGTGCCAGCAGTTTGCTGGGGCCCCTCTATGGCTACACCTTC